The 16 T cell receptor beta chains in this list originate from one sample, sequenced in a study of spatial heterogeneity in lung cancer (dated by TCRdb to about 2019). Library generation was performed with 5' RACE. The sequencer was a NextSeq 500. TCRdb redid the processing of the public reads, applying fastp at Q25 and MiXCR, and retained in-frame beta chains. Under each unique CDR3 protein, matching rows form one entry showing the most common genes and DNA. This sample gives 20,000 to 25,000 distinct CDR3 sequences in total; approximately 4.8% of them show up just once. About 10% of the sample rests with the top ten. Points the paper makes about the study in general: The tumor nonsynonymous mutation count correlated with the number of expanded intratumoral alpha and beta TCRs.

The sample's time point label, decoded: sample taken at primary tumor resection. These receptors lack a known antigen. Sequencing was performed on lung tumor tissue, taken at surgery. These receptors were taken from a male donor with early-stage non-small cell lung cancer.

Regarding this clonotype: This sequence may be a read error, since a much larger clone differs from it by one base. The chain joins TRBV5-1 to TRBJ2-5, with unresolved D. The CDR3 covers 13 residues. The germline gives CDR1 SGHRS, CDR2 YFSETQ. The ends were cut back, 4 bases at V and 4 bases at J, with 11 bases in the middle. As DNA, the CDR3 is TGCGCCAGCAGCCTCGAGAGTGGAGAGACCCAGTACTTC. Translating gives CASSLESGETQYF.

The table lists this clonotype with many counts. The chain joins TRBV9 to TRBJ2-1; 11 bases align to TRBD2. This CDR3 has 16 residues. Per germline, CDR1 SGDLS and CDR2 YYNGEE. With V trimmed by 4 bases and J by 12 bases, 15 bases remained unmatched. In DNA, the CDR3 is TGTGCCAGCAGCCCCCGAGGGGCTAGCGGGGGGTCCCTGCAGTTCTTC. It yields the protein CASSPRGASGGSLQFF.

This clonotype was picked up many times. The CDR3 DNA sequence: TGTGCCAGCAGCAAGCTGATTAGCGGGGGCACAGATACGCAGTATTTT. Protein: CASSKLISGGTDTQYF. The chain couples TRBV7-2 to TRBJ2-3, with 8 bases fitting TRBD2. The germline gives CDR1 SGHTA, CDR2 FQGNSA. The CDR3 covers 16 residues. J was trimmed by 1 base and V by 5 bases; bases with no gene match: 8.

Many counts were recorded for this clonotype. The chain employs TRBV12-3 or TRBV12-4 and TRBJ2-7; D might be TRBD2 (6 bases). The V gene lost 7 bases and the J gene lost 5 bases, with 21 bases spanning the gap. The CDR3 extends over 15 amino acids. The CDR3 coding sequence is TGTGCCAGCACCATTCTGTCCGGGGGTAAAAACGAGCAGTACTTC. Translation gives CASTILSGGKNEQYF.

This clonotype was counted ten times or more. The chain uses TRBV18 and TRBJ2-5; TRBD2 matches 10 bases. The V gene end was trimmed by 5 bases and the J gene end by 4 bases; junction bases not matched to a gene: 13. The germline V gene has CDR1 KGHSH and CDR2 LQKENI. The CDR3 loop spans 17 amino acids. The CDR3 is CASSSSLSGRKGETQYF. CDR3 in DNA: TGTGCCAGCTCATCGTCTCTTAGCGGGAGGAAAGGAGAGACCCAGTACTTC.

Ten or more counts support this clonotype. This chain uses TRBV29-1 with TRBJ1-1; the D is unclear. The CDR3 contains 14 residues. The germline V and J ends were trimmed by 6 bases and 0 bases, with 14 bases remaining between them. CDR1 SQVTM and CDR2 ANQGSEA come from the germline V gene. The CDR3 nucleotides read TGCAGCGTCGCGGTACAGAGCTTGAACACTGAAGCTTTCTTT. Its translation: CSVAVQSLNTEAFF.

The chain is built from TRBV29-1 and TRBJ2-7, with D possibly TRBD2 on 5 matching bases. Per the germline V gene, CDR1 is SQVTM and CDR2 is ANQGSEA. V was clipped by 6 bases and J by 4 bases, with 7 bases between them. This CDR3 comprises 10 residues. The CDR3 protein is CSVGEYEQYF. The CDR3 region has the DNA TGCAGCGTCGGGGAATACGAGCAGTACTTC.

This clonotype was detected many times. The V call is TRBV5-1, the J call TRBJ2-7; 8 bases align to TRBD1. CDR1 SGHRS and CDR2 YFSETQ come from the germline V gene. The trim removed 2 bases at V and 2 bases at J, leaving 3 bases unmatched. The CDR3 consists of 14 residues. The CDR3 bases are TGCGCCAGCAGCTTAGGGGGACAGGCCTACGAGCAGTACTTC. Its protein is CASSLGGQAYEQYF.

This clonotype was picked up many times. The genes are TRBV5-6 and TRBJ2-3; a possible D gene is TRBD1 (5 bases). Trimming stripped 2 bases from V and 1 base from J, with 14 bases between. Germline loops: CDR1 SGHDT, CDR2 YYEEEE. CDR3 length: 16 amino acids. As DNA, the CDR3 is TGTGCCAGCAGCTTACAGCTGCAGGGTGGCACAGATACGCAGTATTTT. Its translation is CASSLQLQGGTDTQYF.

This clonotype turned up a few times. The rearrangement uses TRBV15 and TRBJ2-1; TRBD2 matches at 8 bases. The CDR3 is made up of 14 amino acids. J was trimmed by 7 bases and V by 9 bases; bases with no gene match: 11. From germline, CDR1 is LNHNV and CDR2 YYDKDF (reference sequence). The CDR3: CATGEREKTNEQFF. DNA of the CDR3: TGTGCCACGGGGGAGCGGGAGAAGACTAATGAGCAGTTCTTC.

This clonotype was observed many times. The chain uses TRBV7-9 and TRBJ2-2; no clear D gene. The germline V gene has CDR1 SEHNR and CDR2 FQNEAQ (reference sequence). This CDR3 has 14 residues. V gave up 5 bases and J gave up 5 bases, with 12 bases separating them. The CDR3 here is CASSINSGTGELFF. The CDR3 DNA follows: TGTGCCAGCAGCATAAATAGTGGTACCGGGGAGCTGTTTTTT. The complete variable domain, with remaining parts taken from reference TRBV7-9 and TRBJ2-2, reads DTGVSQNPRHKITKRGQNVTFRCDPISEHNRLYWYRQTLGQGPEFLTYFQNEAQLEKSRLLSDRFSAERPKGSFSTLEIQRTEQGDSAMYLCASSINSGTGELFFGEGSRLTVL.

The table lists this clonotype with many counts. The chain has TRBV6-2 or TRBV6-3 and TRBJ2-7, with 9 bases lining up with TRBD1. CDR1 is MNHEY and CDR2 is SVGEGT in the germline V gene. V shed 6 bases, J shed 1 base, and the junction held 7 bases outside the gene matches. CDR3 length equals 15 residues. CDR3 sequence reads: CASREPGTGSYEQYF. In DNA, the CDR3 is TGTGCCAGCAGAGAGCCCGGGACAGGGTCCTACGAGCAGTACTTC.

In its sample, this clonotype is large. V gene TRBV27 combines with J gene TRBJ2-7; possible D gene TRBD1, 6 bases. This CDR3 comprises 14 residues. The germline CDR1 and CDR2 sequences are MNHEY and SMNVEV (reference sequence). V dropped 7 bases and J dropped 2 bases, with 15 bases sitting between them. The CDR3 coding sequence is TGTGCCAGCATATCGGGGACACCAACCTACGAGCAGTACTTC. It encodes CASISGTPTYEQYF.

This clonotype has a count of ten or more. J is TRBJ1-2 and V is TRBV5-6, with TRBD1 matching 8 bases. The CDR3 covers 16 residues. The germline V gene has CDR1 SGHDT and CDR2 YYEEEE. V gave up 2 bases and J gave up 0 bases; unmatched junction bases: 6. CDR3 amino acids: CASSFVDRGPNYGYTF. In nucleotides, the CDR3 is TGTGCCAGCAGCTTCGTCGACAGGGGACCTAACTATGGCTACACCTTC.

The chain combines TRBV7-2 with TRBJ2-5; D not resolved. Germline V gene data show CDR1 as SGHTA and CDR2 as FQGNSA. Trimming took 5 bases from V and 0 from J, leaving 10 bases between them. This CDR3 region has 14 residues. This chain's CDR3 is CASSPTRYQETQYF. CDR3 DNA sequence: TGTGCCAGCAGCCCCACAAGGTACCAAGAGACCCAGTACTTC.

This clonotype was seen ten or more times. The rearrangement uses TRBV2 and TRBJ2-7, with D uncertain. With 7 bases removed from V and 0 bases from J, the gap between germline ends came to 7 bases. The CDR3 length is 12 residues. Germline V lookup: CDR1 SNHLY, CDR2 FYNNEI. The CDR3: CASMGSSYEQYF. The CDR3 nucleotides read TGTGCCAGCATGGGCTCCTCCTACGAGCAGTACTTC. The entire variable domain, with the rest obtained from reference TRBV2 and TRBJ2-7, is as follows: EPEVTQTPSHQVTQMGQEVILRCVPISNHLYFYWYRQILGQKVEFLVSFYNNEISEKSEIFDDQFSVERPDGSNFTLKIRSTKLEDSAMYFCASMGSSYEQYFGPGTRLTVT.